These T cell receptor beta chains were read from a single sample in a study of OX40 agonist ivuxolimab in advanced cancers. Data came from immunoSEQ multiplex PCR; TCRdb stores just in-frame clones and leaves some out. The table lists about 80,000 clones, around 89% of them singletons, with about 0.45% in the top ten. Material: CD4+ or CD8+ T cells sorted from blood, obtained in a trial of the OX40 agonist ivuxolimab. The receptors derive from an adult with an advanced solid tumor such as melanoma, head and neck, liver or kidney cancer. Each CDR3 is given with its conserved first and last residue. D genes are given only for firm matches. Expanded clones are given a class, and other clones once, few, many or no size at all.

TRBV6-5	13	TRBJ1-1	NA	TRBD1	CASSYYRGTEAFF	TGTGCCAGCAGTTATTACAGGGGTACTGAAGCTTTCTTT
TRBV6-5	16	TRBJ2-3	NA	TRBD1	CASSYSQTGGADTQYF	TGTGCCAGCAGTTACTCCCAGACAGGGGGCGCAGATACGCAGTATTTT
TRBV7-2	15	TRBJ1-5	once	NA	CASSLDRGTSGPQHF	TGTGCCAGCAGCTTAGACCGAGGGACATCCGGACCCCAGCATTTT
TRBV7-3	14	TRBJ1-2	NA	NA	CASSLAPRQGGYTF	TGTGCCAGCAGCTTGGCGCCTCGACAAGGTGGCTACACCTTC
TRBV6-5	13	TRBJ1-1	NA	NA	CANARGSDTEAFF	TGTGCCAACGCGAGGGGGTCGGACACTGAAGCTTTCTTT
TRBV20-1	9	TRBJ1-3	NA	NA	CSARAVKYF	TGCAGTGCTAGGGCCGTTAAATATTTT
TRBV27	16	TRBJ2-3	NA	NA	CASSPIRGSRTDTQYF	TGTGCCAGCAGTCCCATTAGGGGATCTAGGACAGATACGCAGTATTTT
TRBV27	14	TRBJ2-2	few	NA	CASSRLSDTGELFF	TGTGCCAGCAGTCGCCTTTCGGACACCGGGGAGCTGTTTTTT
TRBV18	14	TRBJ1-1	few	NA	CASSQGGGNTEAFF	TGTGCCAGCTCCCAGGGCGGAGGTAACACTGAAGCTTTCTTT
TRBV7-8	14	TRBJ1-3	few	TRBD1	CASRQGAKGNTIYF	TGTGCCAGCAGACAGGGGGCAAAGGGAAACACCATATATTTT
TRBV7-9	15	TRBJ2-3	NA	NA	CASSPTLGGPDTQYF	TGTGCCAGCAGCCCAACGTTGGGGGGCCCCGATACGCAGTATTTT
TRBV29-1	13	TRBJ1-1	once	NA	CSVATTANTEAFF	TGCAGCGTTGCCACGACGGCGAACACTGAAGCTTTCTTT
TRBV6-1	15	TRBJ2-3	few	TRBD1	CASRGGQGIADTQYF	TGTGCCAGCAGGGGTGGACAGGGTATCGCAGATACGCAGTATTTT
TRBV7-2	14	TRBJ2-1	NA	NA	CASSLSGVGNEQFF	TGTGCCAGCAGCTTAAGCGGAGTGGGGAATGAGCAGTTCTTC
TRBV7-8	14	TRBJ2-3	NA	NA	CASSSSGPTDTQYF	TGTGCCAGCAGCTCCTCTGGGCCAACAGATACGCAGTATTTT
TRBV5-1	14	TRBJ2-5	NA	NA	CASTLAPRSETQYF	TGCGCCAGCACCTTGGCCCCTAGGAGTGAGACCCAGTACTTC
TRBV19	13	TRBJ1-2	NA	TRBD1	CASRLTGDYGYTF	TGTGCCAGTCGGCTAACAGGGGACTATGGCTACACCTTC
TRBV6-6	16	TRBJ1-2	NA	TRBD1	CASNLNRDSIGYGYTF	TGTGCCAGCAACCTAAACCGGGACAGCATAGGCTATGGCTACACCTTC
TRBV5-1	13	TRBJ1-4	NA	NA	CASSLAPEEKLFF	TGCGCCAGCAGCTTGGCACCGGAGGAAAAACTGTTTTTT
TRBV19	19	TRBJ2-3	NA	TRBD1	CASSIRRQGDKRGTDTQYF	TGTGCCAGTAGTATACGGCGGCAGGGGGACAAGAGGGGAACAGATACGCAGTATTTT
TRBV27	14	TRBJ1-1	NA	NA	CASSLRAPNTEAFF	TGTGCCAGCAGTCTCCGGGCCCCGAACACTGAAGCTTTCTTT
TRBV18	15	TRBJ1-3	NA	TRBD1	CASSLSPTRGNTIYF	TGTGCCAGCTCACTGTCGCCCACCAGGGGGAACACCATATATTTT
TRBV7-9	17	TRBJ2-2	NA	NA	CASRYTSGTTNTGELFF	TGTGCCAGCAGGTACACGTCCGGGACGACGAACACCGGGGAGCTGTTTTTT
TRBV6-1	14	TRBJ2-1	once	NA	CASSEFPSSNEQFF	TGTGCCAGCAGTGAATTCCCCTCGAGCAATGAGCAGTTCTTC
TRBV4-1	14	TRBJ2-3	once	NA	CASSQGTSADTQYF	TGCGCCAGCAGCCAAGGGACTTCAGCAGATACGCAGTATTTT
TRBV5-1	17	TRBJ1-4	once	NA	CASSLEAGGRMGEKLFF	TGCGCCAGCAGCTTGGAGGCCGGTGGCAGGATGGGTGAAAAACTGTTTTTT
TRBV4-1	14	TRBJ2-3	NA	NA	CASSQEVRTDTQYF	TGCGCCAGCAGCCAAGAGGTGCGGACAGATACGCAGTATTTT
TRBV6-5	14	TRBJ2-3	NA	NA	CASRGRRGTDTQYF	TGTGCCAGCAGGGGGCGCCGAGGCACAGATACGCAGTATTTT
TRBV6-5	14	TRBJ1-5	NA	NA	CASSLQRGDQPQHF	TGTGCCAGCAGCTTACAAAGGGGCGACCAGCCCCAGCATTTT
TRBV5-6	15	TRBJ2-1	NA	TRBD2	CASSLWLAGVGEQFF	TGTGCCAGCAGCTTGTGGCTAGCGGGGGTAGGAGAGCAGTTCTTC
TRBV2	12	TRBJ1-1	NA	NA	CASSLEYTEAFF	TGTGCCAGCAGTCTAGAGTACACTGAAGCTTTCTTT
TRBV11-3	15	TRBJ2-3	NA	NA	CASSLGLASTDTQYF	TGTGCCAGCAGCTTAGGTTTGGCTAGCACAGATACGCAGTATTTT
TRBV14	14	TRBJ1-2	NA	TRBD1	CASSQVRQGGGYTF	TGTGCCAGCAGCCAAGTTCGACAGGGAGGTGGCTACACCTTC
TRBV15	14	TRBJ2-7	NA	NA	CATSRGQWSAEQYF	TGTGCCACCAGCAGAGGCCAGTGGAGCGCCGAGCAGTACTTC
TRBV29-1	15	TRBJ2-2	NA	NA	CSVGRGQMDTGELFF	TGCAGCGTTGGGAGGGGGCAGATGGACACCGGGGAGCTGTTTTTT
TRBV7-2	14	TRBJ1-3	NA	NA	CASSLDQVGNTIYF	TGTGCCAGCAGCTTAGACCAGGTTGGAAACACCATATATTTT
TRBV4-2	13	TRBJ1-2	NA	NA	CASSQDMTYGYTF	TGTGCCAGCAGCCAAGATATGACCTATGGCTACACCTTC
TRBV4-1	15	TRBJ2-1	NA	TRBD1	CASSPPGQGANEQFF	TGCGCCAGCAGCCCCCCCGGACAGGGGGCAAATGAGCAGTTCTTC
TRBV6-1	14	TRBJ2-7	few	NA	CASARGDSYNEQYF	TGTGCCAGCGCCCGAGGGGACTCCTACAACGAGCAGTACTTC
TRBV6-1	12	TRBJ2-7	once	NA	CASSPVGYEQYF	TGTGCCAGCAGTCCCGTGGGCTACGAGCAGTACTTC
TRBV18	16	TRBJ1-6	NA	NA	CASSPGLRDGNSPLHF	TGTGCCAGCTCACCGGGTTTACGGGACGGTAATTCACCCCTCCACTTT
TRBV2	15	TRBJ2-1	NA	NA	CASSAGLSSYNEQFF	TGTGCCAGCAGTGCAGGGCTGAGCTCCTACAATGAGCAGTTCTTC
TRBV19	14	TRBJ2-1	NA	NA	CASSIEDGRPEEFF	TGTGCCAGTAGTATAGAGGACGGTCGACCTGAGGAGTTCTTC
TRBV5-6	15	TRBJ1-6	NA	NA	CASSLPGRYNSPLHF	TGTGCCAGCAGCCTCCCGGGACGATATAATTCACCCCTCCACTTT
TRBV11-2	18	TRBJ1-6	NA	NA	CASSPQPTGLNNNSPLHF	TGTGCCAGCAGCCCGCAACCCACCGGGTTGAATAATAATTCACCCCTCCACTTT
TRBV28	15	TRBJ2-5	once	TRBD2	CASNGAGLAQETQYF	TGTGCCAGCAACGGTGCGGGACTAGCCCAAGAGACCCAGTACTTC